This entry concerns a single T cell receptor (beta chain). Germline CDR1 reads MNHNY; CDR2 reads SVGAGI (reference sequence). There are 15 residues in the CDR3. V shed 10 bases, J shed 0 bases, and the junction held 8 bases outside the gene matches. These data are taken from a study of T cell repertoires in cytomegalovirus infection. Study summary: Public signatures in TCR beta pointed to CMV infection and matching HLA type.

From the reads, TCRdb called clonotypes with MiXCR, one entry per CDR3 protein. The table lists 200,000 to 300,000 distinct CDR3 sequences, approximately 9% of them singletons. The sequencing sample was made of PBMCs. The genes are TRBV6-6 and TRBJ2-1, with 8 bases matching TRBD2. The TCR sequence derives from a human donor in good health (CMV status not recorded). Some clones in this sample may be carry-over from other donors' samples. CDR3 bases: TGTGCCACCGTTTTAGCGGGACCCTCCTACAATGAGCAGTTCTTC. This gives the protein CATVLAGPSYNEQFF.